A selection of T cell receptor beta chains follows, all from one sample in a study of T cells expressing NK-cell markers. For each CDR3 protein, TCRdb gives one entry from its re-call of the 5' RACE reads, without DNA. The listing contains some 390,000 distinct CDR3 sequences. The sequenced sample was blood T cells: a sorted CD56 or NKG2C T cell subset, CD4+ or CD8+ T cells, or bulk PBMC T cells (not recorded which). The receptors were gathered from a woman between 45 and 60 years old in good health. CDR3s include the opening cysteine and the closing phenylalanine or tryptophan. The order of the fields is CDR3 protein, J gene, V gene.

CDR3aa: CASSPPGRIYEQYF
j_gene: TRBJ2-7
v_gene: TRBV11-2

CDR3aa: CASSFQIQETQYF
j_gene: TRBJ2-5
v_gene: TRBV5-1

CDR3aa: CATSRRINTGELFF
j_gene: TRBJ2-2
v_gene: TRBV24-1

CDR3aa: CSARDWASGRAGTDTQYF
j_gene: TRBJ2-3
v_gene: TRBV20-1

CDR3aa: CASSFTARLGNQPQHF
j_gene: TRBJ1-5
v_gene: TRBV12-3/TRBV12-4

CDR3aa: CAVGSSGGEQFF
j_gene: TRBJ2-1
v_gene: TRBV10-3

CDR3aa: CAISELLGNTEAFF
j_gene: TRBJ1-1
v_gene: TRBV10-3

CDR3aa: CASSRETLPTGELFF
j_gene: TRBJ2-2
v_gene: TRBV6-5

CDR3aa: CASSQERLTSQETQYF
j_gene: TRBJ2-5
v_gene: TRBV14

CDR3aa: CATSRVGEEEKLFF
j_gene: TRBJ1-4
v_gene: TRBV15

CDR3aa: CASSPGTVRMETQYF
j_gene: TRBJ2-5
v_gene: TRBV27

CDR3aa: CATSRMRLAGGNEQFF
j_gene: TRBJ2-1
v_gene: TRBV15

CDR3aa: CASSESQGAGNQPQHF
j_gene: TRBJ1-5
v_gene: TRBV6-1

CDR3aa: CASSPQGNPNQPQHF
j_gene: TRBJ1-5
v_gene: TRBV18

CDR3aa: CAWSGGLDSIQYF
j_gene: TRBJ2-4
v_gene: TRBV30

CDR3aa: CASSRAPYEQYF
j_gene: TRBJ2-7
v_gene: TRBV7-9

CDR3aa: CASSSRTSSTDTQYF
j_gene: TRBJ2-3
v_gene: TRBV12-3/TRBV12-4

CDR3aa: CASSQTSGRALKDTQYF
j_gene: TRBJ2-3
v_gene: TRBV7-2

CDR3aa: CASTTRGTGSVTQYF
j_gene: TRBJ2-5
v_gene: TRBV6-5

CDR3aa: CASSLTGRDRGRMTEAFF
j_gene: TRBJ1-1
v_gene: TRBV28

CDR3aa: CASSQAHRGNSPLHF
j_gene: TRBJ1-6
v_gene: TRBV3-1

CDR3aa: CASSSVQNSPLHF
j_gene: TRBJ1-6
v_gene: TRBV7-3

CDR3aa: CSVEDRGTNTEAFF
j_gene: TRBJ1-1
v_gene: TRBV29-1

CDR3aa: CASSISQTYQETQYF
j_gene: TRBJ2-5
v_gene: TRBV19

CDR3aa: CSVEDPGTGAYNEQFF
j_gene: TRBJ2-1
v_gene: TRBV29-1